This T cell receptor (beta chain) derives from a study of radiotherapy plus CTLA-4 blockade in lung cancer. Whole-study findings and limits: TCR clones originating in tumors grew in number in blood after radiotherapy plus ipilimumab.

Generated by immunoSEQ multiplex PCR, the TCRdb table keeps only in-frame clones and is missing some. The sample comprises 100,000 to 150,000 clones, around 89% of which are singletons, and 6.9% rests with the top ten. About this clone: Its specificity is unknown.

CDR1 is SGHAT, CDR2 FQNNGV, per germline. This CDR3 spans 14 amino acids. V lost 2 bases and J lost 1, with 6 bases in between. The sequencing here drew on peripheral blood, taken from a patient treated with radiotherapy plus ipilimumab. The chain joins TRBV11-2 to TRBJ2-1; D not certain. This receptor was obtained from a human donor with non-small cell lung cancer that progressed on radiotherapy plus ipilimumab. The CDR3 protein is CASSLNPSYNEQFF. In nucleotides, the CDR3 is TGTGCCAGCAGCTTAAACCCTTCCTACAATGAGCAGTTCTTC.